The 4 T cell receptor beta chains reported below all come from one sample, sequenced in a study of monozygotic twins with inflammatory bowel disease. TCRdb re-called the 5' RACE reads; one entry per CDR3 protein, DNA not given. This table lists 93,000 or so distinct CDR3 sequences. What was sequenced was blood. The source is a human donor with ulcerative colitis or Crohn's disease, or a healthy co-twin of an affected twin (not recorded which).

V is TRBV5-1 and J is TRBJ2-3; TCRdb picks TRBD2, but there is no DNA to check that call. Germline CDR1 reads SGHRS; CDR2 reads YFSETQ. CDR3 length equals 16 residues. The CDR3 reads CASSLRLAGSTDTQYF.

The genes are TRBV7-3 and TRBJ1-1; TCRdb's D call of TRBD1 is untestable without DNA. The germline gives CDR1 SGHTA, CDR2 FQGTGA. This CDR3 comprises 14 residues. The CDR3: CACSPNTGGTEAFF.

The V gene is TRBV15, the J gene TRBJ1-4; the TCRdb call, TRBD1, lacks DNA for checking. Germline-derived CDR1 and CDR2 are LNHNV and YYDKDF (reference sequence). This CDR3 region has 16 residues. CDR3 sequence: CATSRGAGGTNEKLFF. Based on the CDR3 plus reference TRBV15 and TRBJ1-4, the full variable domain is DAMVIQNPRYQVTQFGKPVTLSCSQTLNHNVMYWYQQKSSQAPKLLFHYYDKDFNNEADTPDNFQSRRPNTSFCFLDIRSPGLGDTAMYLCATSRGAGGTNEKLFFGSGTQLSVL.

CDR3 sequence reads: CASSFRSEQYF. The chain carries TRBV28 and TRBJ2-7. CDR1 and CDR2 from the germline V gene are MDHEN and SYDVKM. The CDR3 is 11 residues long.